The entry below gives a single T cell receptor beta chain sequence along with its context. Antigen unknown. This CDR3 has 14 amino acids. V was cut by 6 bases and J by 0 bases, with 12 bases left in between. Germline-derived CDR1 and CDR2 are MDHEN and SYDVKM. These data come from a study of T cell responses to AZD1222 COVID-19 vaccine. Study as a whole: Second doses were pooled across both intervals (about 4 or about 12 weeks). General study findings and limits: Spike-spanning, vaccine-associated CD4 TCRs were dominant at 160-218 and 743-854. The donor cohort was predominantly white British with a female majority, and clonal diversity may have been underestimated. A rise in Spike-specific TCR breadth and depth followed two AZD1222 doses.

The assay was immunoSEQ multiplex PCR, and TCRdb's table has in-frame clones only and misses some. The sample consists of about 120,000 clones, under 95% of them appearing once. V is TRBV28 and J is TRBJ2-7; D is undetermined. Sequences were derived from peripheral blood, sampled on day 0 of AZD1222 vaccination. This TCR came from an adult in good health. The CDR3 here is CASSKPKYSYEQYF. The CDR3 DNA sequence: TGTGCCAGCAGCAAGCCAAAGTACTCCTACGAGCAGTACTTC.